The next 14 T cell receptor beta chains were all read from a single sample in a study of blood T cell repertoires in COVID-19. Method: immunoSEQ multiplex PCR; TCRdb's copy keeps in-frame clones and lacks some. The sample gives approximately 100,000 clones, 90% to 95% of which show up once; 17% is in the top ten. The specimen was peripheral blood. The receptors stem from a man in his fifties or sixties with acute or convalescent COVID-19.

This sequence joins TRBV7-2 and TRBJ1-6; 10 bases line up with TRBD1. V shed 4 bases, J shed 1 base, and the junction held 10 bases outside the gene matches. The CDR3 is made up of 19 amino acids. In germline, CDR1 is SGHTA, CDR2 FQGNSA. CDR3: CASSSDRGRLGSYNSPLHF. DNA for the CDR3: TGTGCCAGCAGCTCTGACAGGGGGCGTTTAGGATCCTATAATTCACCCCTCCACTTT. Supplemented by reference TRBV7-2 and TRBJ1-6, the full variable domain reads GAGVSQSPSNKVTEKGKDVELRCDPISGHTALYWYRQSLGQGLEFLIYFQGNSAPDKSGLPSDRFSAERTGGSVSTLTIQRTQQEDSAVYLCASSSDRGRLGSYNSPLHFGNGTRLTVT.

J is TRBJ2-5 and V is TRBV6-5; D is perhaps TRBD2 (6 bases). Trimming removed 2 bases at V and 4 bases at J, with 14 bases between. Looked up from germline, CDR1 is MNHEY and CDR2 is SVGAGI. This CDR3 contains 15 residues. The CDR3 sequence is CASSYTRVAAETQYF. The CDR3 coding sequence is TGTGCCAGCAGTTACACCAGGGTAGCGGCAGAGACCCAGTACTTC.

This chain joins TRBV19 and TRBJ1-5, with D maybe TRBD1 (5 bases). The CDR3 consists of 13 residues. The V and J ends lost 5 bases and 5 bases respectively, with 10 bases between them. CDR1 is LNHDA, CDR2 SQIVND, per germline (reference sequence). This chain's CDR3 is CASSDSLHQPQHF. CDR3 nucleotides: TGTGCCAGTAGTGACAGCCTCCATCAGCCCCAGCATTTT.

The V gene is TRBV2, the J gene TRBJ1-5; D is undetermined. Trimming left V 10 bases short and J 2 bases short, with 12 bases between. Germline assignment: CDR1 SNHLY and CDR2 FYNNEI. CDR3 length: 13 residues. CDR3: CATQYGGNQPQHF. The CDR3 nucleotides read TGTGCCACCCAGTACGGGGGCAATCAGCCCCAGCATTTT.

The chain has TRBV19 and TRBJ1-1, with D tentatively TRBD1 (5 bases). Germline values: CDR1 LNHDA, CDR2 SQIVND (reference sequence). The CDR3 has 14 amino acids. The V end lost 0 bases, the J end lost 3 bases, and 8 bases lay between the germline ends. CDR3 DNA: TGTGCCAGTAGTATAGAGGGAGGGGACACTGAAGCTTTCTTT. Its translation is CASSIEGGDTEAFF.

V and J are TRBV28 and TRBJ1-5; 7 bases are shared with TRBD1. Germline CDR1 is MDHEN and CDR2 is SYDVKM. The CDR3 extends over 13 amino acids. The junction had 5 bases not matched to a gene; V was cut back by 6 bases and J by 6 bases. As DNA, the CDR3 is TGTGCCAGCAGAAAAGGGGGCTCTCAGCCCCAGCATTTT. Encoded protein: CASRKGGSQPQHF.

CDR3 sequence: CASSYEGDHNEQFF. DNA of the CDR3: TGTGCCAGCAGTTACGAGGGGGACCACAATGAGCAGTTCTTC. The rearrangement joins TRBV6-6 to TRBJ2-1; D possibly corresponds to TRBD1 (6 bases). The CDR3 spans 14 residues. The V end was cut by 2 bases, the J end by 5 bases, with 10 bases between. Germline V gene lookup returns CDR1 MNHNY and CDR2 SVGAGI (reference sequence).

Worth noting for this clone: Germline and junction disagree at one end, which may indicate a read error. The rearrangement uses TRBV12-5 and TRBJ1-3; D gene unclear. The CDR3 sequence is 12 residues long. The germline V gene encodes CDR1 LGHNT and CDR2 FRNRAP. The CDR3 sequence: CASGLTPPLVRF. The CDR3 nucleotides are TGTGCTAGTGGTTTAACCCCCCCCCTCGTGAGATTT.

The chain recombines TRBV20-1 with TRBJ2-3, with 8 bases fitting TRBD2. Trimming cost V 3 bases and J 3 bases; bases outside gene matches: 8. CDR1 is DFQATT and CDR2 is SNEGSKA in the germline V gene (reference sequence). The CDR3 is 15 residues long. The chain's CDR3 is CSASRRGVLTDTQYF. CDR3 sequence (DNA): TGCAGTGCTAGTCGGCGGGGGGTGTTGACAGATACGCAGTATTTT.

This clone was counted a single time. The chain has TRBV2 and TRBJ1-1; 7 positions agree with TRBD1. The ends lost 5 bases at V and 1 base at J; junction bases unmatched: 4. Germline V CDR1 and CDR2: SNHLY, FYNNEI. CDR3 length equals 14 residues. This chain's CDR3 is CASSKGQPNTEAFF. The DNA for the CDR3 is TGTGCCAGCAGTAAGGGACAGCCGAACACTGAAGCTTTCTTT. The whole variable domain, remainder taken from reference TRBV2 and TRBJ1-1, is EPEVTQTPSHQVTQMGQEVILRCVPISNHLYFYWYRQILGQKVEFLVSFYNNEISEKSEIFDDQFSVERPDGSNFTLKIRSTKLEDSAMYFCASSKGQPNTEAFFGQGTRLTVV.

There are a few counts of this clone. This chain links TRBV18 with TRBJ1-4; the D gene is possibly TRBD1 (5 bases). Germline V gene lookup returns CDR1 KGHSH and CDR2 LQKENI. Trimming removed 3 bases from V and 1 base from J, with 18 bases in between. This CDR3 has 18 amino acids. The CDR3: CASSPQQSFGGTNEKLFF. CDR3 coding DNA: TGTGCCAGCTCACCCCAACAGTCATTCGGGGGAACTAATGAAAAACTGTTTTTT.

The J gene is TRBJ2-5, the V gene TRBV7-3; the match to TRBD2 covers 11 bases. This CDR3 spans 15 amino acids. Unmatched junction bases numbered 5, after V lost 1 base and J lost 7 bases. CDR1 SGHTA and CDR2 FQGTGA come from the germline V gene. The CDR3 sequence is CASSLRGLAEWTQYF. The CDR3 nucleotides are TGTGCCAGCAGCTTAAGGGGACTAGCGGAGTGGACCCAGTACTTC.

Of note for this clone: An end of the junction does not agree with germline; a read error may underlie this. This chain joins TRBV6-1 and TRBJ1-6; 8 bases are shared with TRBD1. The CDR3 is made up of 15 amino acids. CDR1 is MNHNS and CDR2 is SASEGT in the germline V gene. The CDR3 sequence is CASREVTGDNSPLHF. The CDR3 bases are TGTGCCAGCAGGGAAGTGACAGGGGATAATTCACCCCTCCACTTT.

This clone was detected once. The germline gene is not matched at one end of the junction; a read error may be the cause. The chain couples TRBV12-5 to TRBJ2-1; D unresolved. CDR1 is LGHNT and CDR2 is FRNRAP in the germline V gene. The CDR3 has 11 amino acids. The CDR3 protein is CASGLYTEQFF. The CDR3, as DNA: TGTGCTAGTGGCCTTTACACTGAGCAGTTCTTC.